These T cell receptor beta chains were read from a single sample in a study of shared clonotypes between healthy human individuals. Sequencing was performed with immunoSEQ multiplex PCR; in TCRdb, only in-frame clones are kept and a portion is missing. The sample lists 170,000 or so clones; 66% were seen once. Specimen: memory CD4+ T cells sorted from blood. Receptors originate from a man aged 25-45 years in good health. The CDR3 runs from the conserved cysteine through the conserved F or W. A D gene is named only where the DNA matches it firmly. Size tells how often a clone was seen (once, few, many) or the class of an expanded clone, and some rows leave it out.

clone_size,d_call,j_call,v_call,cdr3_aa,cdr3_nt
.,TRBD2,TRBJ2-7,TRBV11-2,CASSLETGTITYEQYF,TGTGCCAGCAGCTTAGAGACCGGGACTATAACCTACGAGCAGTACTTC
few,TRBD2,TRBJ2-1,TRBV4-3,CASSQASRTSDRIIHEQFF,TGCGCCAGCAGCCAAGCTAGTCGGACTAGCGATCGTATCATCCATGAGCAGTTCTTC
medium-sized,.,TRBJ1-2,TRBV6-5,CASSFRGGGYTF,TGTGCCAGCAGCTTCAGGGGAGGGGGCTACACCTTC
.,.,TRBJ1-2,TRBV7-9,CASSPPTGLNYGYTF,TGTGCCAGCAGCCCCCCAACAGGACTGAACTATGGCTACACCTTC
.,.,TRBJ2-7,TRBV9,CASSVALASSYEQYF,TGTGCCAGCAGCGTAGCTCTCGCCAGCTCCTACGAGCAGTACTTC
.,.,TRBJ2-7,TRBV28,CASRVGTLYEQYF,TGTGCCAGCAGAGTAGGAACCTTATACGAGCAGTACTTC
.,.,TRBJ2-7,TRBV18,CASSPSLLEVFGYEQYF,TGTGCCAGCTCACCATCACTATTGGAGGTGTTTGGGTACGAGCAGTACTTC
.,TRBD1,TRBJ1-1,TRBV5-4,CASSSKRGLGEAFF,TGTGCCAGCAGCTCTAAAAGGGGGCTTGGTGAAGCTTTCTTT
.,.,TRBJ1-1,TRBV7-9,CASSLGALGEEAFF,TGTGCCAGCAGCTTAGGAGCTTTGGGGGAGGAAGCTTTCTTT
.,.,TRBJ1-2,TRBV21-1,CASSKGSRINLDRAPGYTF,TGTGCCAGCAGCAAAGGGAGCAGAATAAACCTGGACAGGGCTCCCGGCTACACCTTC
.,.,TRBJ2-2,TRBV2,CASTRQGQSTGELFF,TGTGCCAGCACTCGGCAGGGCCAGAGCACCGGGGAGCTGTTTTTT
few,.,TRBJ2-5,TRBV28,CASSWGRQETQYF,TGTGCCAGCAGTTGGGGCCGACAAGAGACCCAGTACTTC
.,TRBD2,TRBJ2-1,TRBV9,CASSVAASGRALLGNEQFF,TGTGCCAGCAGCGTAGCAGCTAGCGGGAGGGCCCTTCTCGGCAATGAGCAGTTCTTC
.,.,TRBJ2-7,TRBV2,CASSVTNLGGYF,TGTGCCAGCAGTGTCACTAACCTCGGGGGGTACTTC
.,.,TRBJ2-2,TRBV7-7,CASSLEFLNTGELFF,TGTGCTAGCAGCCTAGAATTTTTGAACACCGGGGAGCTGTTTTTT
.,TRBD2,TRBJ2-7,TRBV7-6,CASSLGPTGTSSYEQYF,TGTGCCAGCAGCTTAGGCCCCACCGGGACTAGCTCCTACGAGCAGTACTTC
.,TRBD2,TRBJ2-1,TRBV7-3,CASSVRGGRQFF,TGTGCCAGCAGCGTAAGGGGAGGGAGGCAGTTCTTC
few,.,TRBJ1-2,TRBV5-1,CASSLEGEDGYTF,TGCGCCAGCAGCTTGGAGGGGGAGGATGGCTACACCTTC
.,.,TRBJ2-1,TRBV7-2,CASSSRRYNEQFF,TGTGCCAGCAGCTCCCGACGTTACAATGAGCAGTTCTTC
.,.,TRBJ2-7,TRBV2,CASSEEGIREQYF,TGTGCCAGCAGTGAGGAAGGGATACGCGAGCAGTACTTC
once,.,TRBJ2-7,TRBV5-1,CASSLFGQAGEQYF,TGCGCCAGCAGCTTGTTCGGGCAGGCTGGCGAGCAGTACTTC
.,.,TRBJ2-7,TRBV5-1,CASSLRGSSEQYF,TGCGCCAGCAGCTTGAGGGGCAGCTCCGAGCAGTACTTC
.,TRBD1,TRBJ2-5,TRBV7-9,CASSPRTGGRETQYF,TGTGCCAGCAGCCCCCGGACAGGGGGCAGGGAGACCCAGTACTTC
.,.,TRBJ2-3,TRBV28,CASSFLLGGTDTQYF,TGTGCCAGCAGTTTCCTACTGGGAGGCACAGATACGCAGTATTTT